What follows are 27 T cell receptor beta chains derived from one specimen sequenced in a study of blood T cell repertoires in COVID-19. The table came from immunoSEQ multiplex PCR; TCRdb's copy has only in-frame clones and leaves some out. Of more than 150,000 clones in the sample, about 80% were seen once. Sequencing input: PBMCs or T cells enriched from blood (not recorded which). Every receptor here comes from a man aged 55 to 70 who had been exposed to COVID-19.

The chain carries TRBV29-1 and TRBJ2-3, with unresolved D. The ends were cut back, 7 bases at V and 0 bases at J, with 8 bases in the middle. Germline V gives CDR1 SQVTM, CDR2 ANQGSEA. The CDR3 totals 12 residues. The CDR3 coding sequence is TGCAGCGGAGCGTCAAGCACAGATACGCAGTATTTT. Protein: CSGASSTDTQYF.

This chain uses TRBV6-5 with TRBJ2-1; the match to TRBD1 covers 9 bases. V shed 2 bases and J 8 bases; nucleotides not matched to a gene: 4. The germline V gene has CDR1 MNHEY and CDR2 SVGAGI. This CDR3 has 14 amino acids. The CDR3 reads CASSYPGQGDEQFF. The CDR3 DNA reads TGTGCCAGCAGTTACCCGGGACAGGGAGATGAGCAGTTCTTC.

The gene calls are TRBV7-9 and TRBJ2-1; possibly TRBD1 for D (6 bases). CDR3 length: 16 amino acids. CDR1 is SEHNR, CDR2 FQNEAQ, per germline (reference sequence). Trimming took off 4 bases at V and 6 bases at J, with 19 bases between the two ends. CDR3 region: CASSSPRDKVTNEQFF. In DNA form, the CDR3 reads TGTGCCAGCAGCTCACCAAGGGACAAGGTAACCAATGAGCAGTTCTTC.

The chain combines TRBV28 with TRBJ1-1, with a possible D match to TRBD1 (6 bases). Trimming shortened V by 2 bases and J by 1 base, and 14 bases separated the two germline ends. Germline-derived CDR1 and CDR2 are MDHEN and SYDVKM. This CDR3 region has 16 residues. The CDR3: CASSLGTGKGNTEAFF. The CDR3 DNA follows: TGTGCCAGCAGTTTAGGTACAGGGAAAGGGAACACTGAAGCTTTCTTT. The variable domain in full, with the rest retrieved from reference TRBV28 and TRBJ1-1, is DVKVTQSSRYLVKRTGEKVFLECVQDMDHENMFWYRQDPGLGLRLIYFSYDVKMKEKGDIPEGYSVSREKKERFSLILESASTNQTSMYLCASSLGTGKGNTEAFFGQGTRLTVV.

The chain combines TRBV28 with TRBJ1-2; 7 positions match TRBD1. The CDR3 is 13 amino acids. With V trimmed by 8 bases and J by 5 bases, 8 bases remained unmatched. CDR1 and CDR2 (germline): MDHEN, SYDVKM. The DNA for the CDR3 is TGTGCCAGCGATCGACAGGGTGGTTATGGCTACACCTTC. Its translation: CASDRQGGYGYTF.

This chain uses TRBV21-1 with TRBJ2-5; TRBD1 is the table's D call, not checked against the DNA. TRBV21-1 is given as a pseudogene. CDR3 size: 16 residues. CDR3 sequence reads: CASSKGATSPQETQYF. CDR3 in DNA: TGTGCCAGCAGCAAAGGGGCTACCAGCCCTCAAGAGACCCAGTACTTC.

The chain couples TRBV3-1 (or the pseudogene TRBV3-2) to TRBJ1-6; a possible D gene is TRBD1 (5 bases). Trimming took off 5 bases at V and 7 bases at J, with 18 bases between the two ends. This CDR3 comprises 16 residues. CDR1 LGHDT and CDR2 YNNKEL come from the germline V gene (reference sequence). CDR3 DNA sequence: TGTGCCAGCAGCTCCCTCCTGGGACTCTGGAATTCACCCCTCCACTTT. Translated, it gives CASSSLLGLWNSPLHF.

The chain carries TRBV12-3 or TRBV12-4 and TRBJ1-2; D is perhaps TRBD1 (6 bases). This CDR3 is built from 11 residues. CDR3 in amino acids: CAVATRGGYTF. CDR3 nucleotides: TGTGCTGTGGCCACAAGGGGGGGCTACACCTTC.

Only a few counts were recorded for this clone. The chain couples TRBV6-4 to TRBJ2-1, with D possibly being TRBD2 (6 bases). Germline CDR1 reads MRHNA; CDR2 reads SNTAGT. CDR3 length equals 14 residues. Trimming shortened V by 3 bases and J by 2 bases, and 8 bases separated the two germline ends. The CDR3 DNA is TGTGCCAGCAGTGATAGCGGCACCTACAATGAGCAGTTCTTC. This codes for CASSDSGTYNEQFF.

The rearrangement uses TRBV30 and TRBJ2-3, with 9 bases that match TRBD1. The CDR3 covers 15 residues. Per the germline V gene, CDR1 is GTSNPN and CDR2 is SVGIG (reference sequence). J gave up 3 bases and V 3 bases, and 7 bases lay outside the gene matches. CDR3 region: CAWSGTGGVTDTQYF. The DNA for the CDR3 is TGTGCCTGGAGCGGAACAGGGGGCGTAACAGATACGCAGTATTTT.

V usage is TRBV21-1 and J usage is TRBJ2-3; the table's TRBD2 call for D was not verified on the DNA. TRBV21-1 is deemed a pseudogene. This CDR3 has 18 amino acids. This CDR3 reads CASSKEVVSGNLTDTQYF. CDR3 nucleotides: TGTGCCAGCAGCAAAGAAGTGGTAAGCGGGAACCTCACAGATACGCAGTATTTT.

This chain uses TRBV3-1 (or the pseudogene TRBV3-2) with TRBJ2-1, with 8 bases fitting TRBD2. The CDR3 is 16 residues long. The J segment lost 5 bases and the V segment lost 2 bases, leaving 8 bases of the junction unmatched. Looked up from germline, CDR1 is LGHDT and CDR2 is YNNKEL (reference sequence). The chain's CDR3 is CASSQNPQRGNNEQFF. As DNA, the CDR3 is TGTGCCAGCAGCCAAAATCCACAGCGGGGGAACAATGAGCAGTTCTTC.

This clone was detected only a few times. This chain uses TRBV3-1 (or the pseudogene TRBV3-2) with TRBJ1-6, with 7 bases aligning to TRBD1. Germline CDR1 and CDR2: LGHDT and YNNKEL (reference sequence). This CDR3 spans 13 amino acids. With V trimmed by 6 bases and J by 8 bases, 4 bases remained unmatched. The CDR3 coding sequence is TGTGCCAGCAGGCAGACAGGGTATTCACCCCTCCACTTT. Its translation is CASRQTGYSPLHF.

V and J are TRBV29-1 and TRBJ1-1; 7 nucleotides agree with TRBD1. There are 11 residues in the CDR3. V shed 4 bases and J 10 bases; nucleotides not matched to a gene: 6. Germline CDR1 SQVTM, CDR2 ANQGSEA. The CDR3 DNA reads TGCAGCGTTGGACAGGGTTTTGGAGCTTTCTTT. This translates into CSVGQGFGAFF. Full variable domain (rest looked up from reference TRBV29-1 and TRBJ1-1): SAVISQKPSRDICQRGTSLTIQCQVDSQVTMMFWYRQQPGQSLTLIATANQGSEATYESGFVIDKFPISRPNLTFSTLTVSNMSPEDSSIYLCSVGQGFGAFFGQGTRLTVV.

The chain employs TRBV28 and TRBJ1-1, with 11 bases aligning to TRBD1. The CDR3 length is 16 residues. The germline V gene encodes CDR1 MDHEN and CDR2 SYDVKM. Trimming took 5 bases from V and 4 from J; bases not matched to a gene: 9. CDR3 coding DNA: TGTGCCAGCAGTGCCCCCGCCGGGACAGGGGGCACTGAAGCTTTCTTT. Protein: CASSAPAGTGGTEAFF.

V usage is TRBV6-5 and J usage is TRBJ1-4, with TRBD1 matching over 8 bases. The CDR3 is made up of 14 amino acids. The junction had 7 bases not matched to a gene; V was cut back by 6 bases and J by 7 bases. Germline V gives CDR1 MNHEY, CDR2 SVGAGI. The CDR3 DNA sequence: TGTGCCAGCAGCAGAACAGGGGGAGGTGAAAAACTGTTTTTT. It is translated as CASSRTGGGEKLFF.

This clone came up once. The V call is TRBV19, the J call TRBJ1-5; D may be TRBD1 (6 bases). V gave up 5 bases and J gave up 3 bases, with 14 bases separating them. The CDR3 is 15 residues long. The V gene's germline CDR1 is LNHDA and CDR2 SQIVND (reference sequence). This CDR3 reads CASSRGGGLNQPQHF. The CDR3 DNA sequence: TGTGCCAGTAGTCGAGGGGGGGGGCTCAATCAGCCCCAGCATTTT.

The V and J genes are TRBV30 and TRBJ2-3; D is ambiguous. Trimming shortened V by 3 bases and J by 0 bases, and 10 bases separated the two germline ends. Germline CDR1 is GTSNPN and CDR2 is SVGIG (reference sequence). The length of the CDR3 is 14 residues. Here the CDR3 reads CAWSTAPSTDTQYF. The CDR3 DNA sequence: TGTGCCTGGAGCACAGCCCCTAGCACAGATACGCAGTATTTT.

The rearrangement links TRBV27 to TRBJ1-4; 7 positions match TRBD1. The CDR3 has 16 residues. CDR1 is MNHEY and CDR2 is SMNVEV in the germline V gene (reference sequence). J lost 5 bases, V lost 5 bases, and 11 bases had no gene match. The CDR3 sequence is CASSALTGANNEKLFF. The CDR3 DNA reads TGTGCCAGCAGTGCCTTAACAGGGGCCAACAATGAAAAACTGTTTTTT.

The V gene is TRBV5-1, the J gene TRBJ2-1; 8 bases are shared with TRBD2. V shed 0 bases, J shed 2 bases, and the junction held 4 bases outside the gene matches. The germline gives CDR1 SGHRS, CDR2 YFSETQ. The CDR3 runs to 16 residues. Here the CDR3 reads CASSLEAGLAYNEQFF. The CDR3 bases are TGCGCCAGCAGCTTGGAGGCGGGACTAGCCTACAATGAGCAGTTCTTC.

The CDR3: CASSFTSQETQYF. CDR3 in DNA: TGTGCCAGCAGTTTCACCAGTCAAGAGACCCAGTACTTC. The gene calls are TRBV12-3 or TRBV12-4 and TRBJ2-5; D is ambiguous. There are 13 residues in the CDR3. The germline V and J ends were trimmed by 3 bases and 2 bases, with 7 bases remaining between them.

This clone was counted once. The chain joins TRBV10-3 to TRBJ1-4, with D tentatively TRBD1 (5 bases). The CDR3 covers 14 residues. Germline V CDR1 and CDR2: ENHRY, SYGVKD. The V end was cut by 2 bases, the J end by 4 bases, with 8 bases between. CDR3 loop: CAISEGAINEKLFF. CDR3 coding DNA: TGTGCCATCAGTGAGGGGGCGATTAATGAAAAACTGTTTTTT.

This rearrangement joins TRBV5-1 to TRBJ1-2, with a tentative D call TRBD1 (5 bases). The CDR3 extends over 14 amino acids. V gave up 0 bases and J gave up 8 bases, with 14 bases separating them. CDR1 SGHRS and CDR2 YFSETQ come from the germline V gene. The CDR3, as DNA: TGCGCCAGCAGCTTGGGATCCGGGGGTCGAGGCTACACCTTC. Its protein product is CASSLGSGGRGYTF.

The V call is TRBV5-1, the J call TRBJ2-7, with D possibly matching TRBD2 (5 bases). This CDR3 has 13 amino acids. Germline assignment: CDR1 SGHRS and CDR2 YFSETQ. Deletions cut 3 bases from V and 0 bases from J, with 7 bases between. Here the CDR3 reads CASSWRFSYEQYF. Here the CDR3 DNA reads TGCGCCAGCAGCTGGAGGTTCTCCTACGAGCAGTACTTC.

This chain links TRBV12-3 or TRBV12-4 with TRBJ1-4; TRBD1 matches at 11 bases. CDR3 length: 13 residues. The ends lost 6 bases at V and 7 bases at J; junction bases unmatched: 1. The CDR3: CASSGTGGEKLFF. CDR3 nucleotides: TGTGCCAGCAGCGGGACAGGGGGTGAAAAACTGTTTTTT.

This clone occurred many times. CDR3 protein: CASSGPMAYEQYF. CDR3 nucleotide sequence: TGTGCCAGCTCAGGGCCGATGGCCTACGAGCAGTACTTC. The rearrangement links TRBV18 to TRBJ2-7; D unclear. Germline CDR1 and CDR2: KGHSH and LQKENI. CDR3 length: 13 amino acids. The V gene lost 5 bases and the J gene lost 2 bases, with 10 bases spanning the gap.

The V and J genes are TRBV5-1 and TRBJ2-7; possibly TRBD2 for D (6 bases). From germline, CDR1 is SGHRS and CDR2 YFSETQ. The CDR3 totals 15 residues. Trimming pared 4 bases from V and 0 bases from J, leaving 14 bases between. CDR3 in amino acids: CASSIRLEGSYEQYF. CDR3 coding DNA: TGCGCCAGCAGCATCCGACTAGAGGGCTCCTACGAGCAGTACTTC.